The 10 T cell receptor beta chains in this list originate from one sample, sequenced in a study of cytomegalovirus exposure and HLA in healthy donors. With 60 Vbeta and 13 Jbeta primers, the PCR was carried out. Sequencing used immunoSEQ multiplex PCR; TCRdb keeps in-frame clones, though not all of them. Of about 82,000 clones in the sample, 9.5% to 13% were seen once. Sequenced input: PBMCs. These receptors were obtained from a man in his sixties in good health and CMV-seropositive.

This clone came up a few times. V is TRBV5-1 and J is TRBJ1-1; D is perhaps TRBD1 (5 bases). This CDR3 has 13 residues. CDR1 and CDR2 (germline): SGHRS, YFSETQ. The V end lost 2 bases, the J end lost 4 bases, and 9 bases lay between the germline ends. The CDR3 reads CASSFRDGTEAFF. For the CDR3, the DNA is TGCGCCAGCAGCTTCAGGGATGGCACTGAAGCTTTCTTT.

This clone was seen a handful of times. The chain couples TRBV5-4 to TRBJ2-5; D might be TRBD1 (6 bases). The CDR3 covers 13 residues. Germline V gene data show CDR1 as SGHNT and CDR2 as YYREEE (reference sequence). V was clipped by 4 bases and J by 3 bases, with 10 bases between them. CDR3 amino acids: CASSAKGEETQYF. CDR3 coding DNA: TGTGCCAGCAGCGCGAAGGGGGAAGAGACCCAGTACTTC.

A few counts support this clone. This rearrangement joins TRBV9 to TRBJ2-5, with 7 nucleotides matching TRBD1. Germline V gives CDR1 SGDLS, CDR2 YYNGEE. The CDR3 is 14 amino acids. Trimming removed 3 bases from V and 0 bases from J; junction bases left unmatched: 2. CDR3 sequence: CASSAGQNQETQYF. The CDR3 DNA reads as TGTGCCAGCAGCGCGGGACAGAACCAAGAGACCCAGTACTTC.

The genes are TRBV19 and TRBJ2-1; maybe TRBD2 (7 bases). This CDR3 contains 16 residues. CDR1 is LNHDA and CDR2 is SQIVND in the germline V gene (reference sequence). The germline V and J ends were trimmed by 5 bases and 0 bases, with 14 bases remaining between them. The CDR3 nucleotides are TGTGCCAGTAGTCCGGAGGGGGGGCCCTCCTACAATGAGCAGTTCTTC. This encodes CASSPEGGPSYNEQFF.

The rearrangement uses TRBV5-1 and TRBJ2-1; a weak D match, TRBD2 (6 bases). The CDR3 loop spans 15 amino acids. Germline loops: CDR1 SGHRS, CDR2 YFSETQ. Trimming took 4 bases from V and 0 from J, leaving 11 bases between them. The CDR3 is CASSRDSISYNEQFF. For the CDR3, the DNA is TGCGCCAGCAGCCGGGACTCTATCTCCTACAATGAGCAGTTCTTC.

This chain joins TRBV20-1 and TRBJ2-3; D is undetermined. Trimming cost V 5 bases and J 6 bases, with 9 bases left between them. This CDR3 region has 11 residues. Looked up from germline, CDR1 is DFQATT and CDR2 is SNEGSKA (reference sequence). In DNA form, the CDR3 reads TGCAGTGCTGCAGGTGAGGATACGCAGTATTTT. Translated, it gives CSAAGEDTQYF.

The gene calls are TRBV1 and TRBJ2-3; the table's D call, TRBD2, has no DNA check behind it. TRBV1 is marked as a pseudogene. CDR3 length: 14 residues. CDR3 nucleotides: TGTTACGTCTCAGCGGGAGCCGGAGGAGATACGCAGTATTTT. Translating gives CYVSAGAGGDTQYF.

This clone has more than one count but fewer than ten. V gene TRBV5-1 combines with J gene TRBJ2-5, with a possible D match to TRBD2 (6 bases). The V end lost 1 base, the J end lost 5 bases, and 12 bases lay between the germline ends. Per the germline V gene, CDR1 is SGHRS and CDR2 is YFSETQ. The CDR3 has 14 amino acids. CDR3 in DNA: TGCGCCAGCAGCTTGTCTATGGGGAGGGAGACCCAGTACTTC. It is translated as CASSLSMGRETQYF.

The rearrangement joins TRBV4-1 to TRBJ2-3; D might be TRBD2 (5 bases). Germline lookup yields CDR1 MGHRA and CDR2 YSYEKL. The CDR3 has 17 residues. V was trimmed by 0 bases and J by 1 base, leaving 14 bases between them. CDR3 protein: CASSQERVGMGTDTQYF. CDR3 in DNA: TGCGCCAGCAGCCAAGAGAGGGTGGGCATGGGCACAGATACGCAGTATTTT.

The rearrangement links TRBV25-1 to TRBJ2-1, with TRBD2 matching 7 bases. Trimming cost V 5 bases and J 3 bases; bases outside gene matches: 7. Germline V lookup: CDR1 MGHDK, CDR2 SYGVNS. CDR3 length: 15 amino acids. CDR3 sequence (DNA): TGTGCCAGCAGTCCCTCGTTAGCGGGCTACAATGAGCAGTTCTTC. Residues: CASSPSLAGYNEQFF.